This paragraph covers one T cell receptor (beta chain) sequence. The antigen remains undetermined. The junction departs from the called germline gene at one end, perhaps through a read error. The CDR3 sequence is 15 residues long. Germline V lookup: CDR1 MNHNS, CDR2 SASEGT. The study reverse transcribed the entire isolated RNA, so it sequenced expressed TCRB transcripts. Assay used: immunoSEQ multiplex PCR; TCRdb lists only in-frame clones, some missing. The sample lists 600,000 to 750,000 clones; around 12% were seen once. These data originate in a study of beta chain features in type 1 diabetes. The study's findings and limits: It was not settled here whether HLA type affects TCRB rearrangement. Type 1 diabetes patients showed a moderate but significant shortening of TCRB CDR3s in all four CD4+ subsets. Possible PCR preference for shorter templates applied equally to patients and controls. Insertions were fewer and deletions more numerous at VDJ junctions in type 1 diabetes patients.

Purity exceeding 95% was reached by all sorted populations. Sequencing was done on a sample of naive CD4+ T cells from blood. The receptor comes from a young man with type 1 diabetes. This chain links TRBV6-1 with TRBJ2-2, with no clear D. This chain's CDR3 is CASREGPNRAGELFF. The DNA for the CDR3 is TGTGCCAGCAGAGAAGGACCCAATCGGGCTGGGGAGCTGTTTTTT.